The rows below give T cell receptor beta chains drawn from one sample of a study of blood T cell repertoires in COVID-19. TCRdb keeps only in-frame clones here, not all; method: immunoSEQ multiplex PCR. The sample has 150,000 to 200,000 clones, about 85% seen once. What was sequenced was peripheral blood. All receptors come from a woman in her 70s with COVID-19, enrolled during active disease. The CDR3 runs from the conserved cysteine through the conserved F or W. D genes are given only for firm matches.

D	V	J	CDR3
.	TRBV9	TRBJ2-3	CASSPGLNTDTQYF
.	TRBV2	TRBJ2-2	CASRVGHSTGELFF
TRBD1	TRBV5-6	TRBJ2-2	CASSRDRSTGELFF
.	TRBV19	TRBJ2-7	CASSSRDFPIRVYF
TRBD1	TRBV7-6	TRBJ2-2	CASSFGTGTTGELFF
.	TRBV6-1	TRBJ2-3	CASSEGGWGGRADTQYF
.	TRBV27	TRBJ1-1	CASSWQGRGRDTEAFF
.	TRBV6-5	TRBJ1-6	CASSTGLGSPLHF
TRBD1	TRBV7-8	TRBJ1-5	CASSFRQGYQPQHF
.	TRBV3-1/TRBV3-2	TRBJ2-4	CASSQGRGNIQYF